This T cell receptor (beta chain) was sequenced in a study of PD-L1 blockade in urothelial cancer. Study information: In the patient group, about 90% of the roughly 29 were males with bladder-origin urothelial cancer.

Repertoires were generated with immunoSEQ multiplex PCR, while TCRdb's copy carries only in-frame clones and drops some. Here the sample spans roughly 91,000 clones, around 85% being singletons. The time point was: pretreatment peripheral blood. Patients in the study were battling locally advanced or metastatic urothelial carcinoma. This TCR was sampled from a man aged 60 to 75 with urothelial cancer. The sequences come from PBMCs, collected around atezolizumab (anti-PD-L1) treatment.

The CDR3 is CASSQVNYEQYF. DNA for the CDR3: TGCGCCAGCAGCCAAGTCAACTACGAGCAGTACTTC. This rearrangement joins TRBV4-1 to TRBJ2-7; no clear D gene. V gave up 1 base and J gave up 3 bases, with 4 bases separating them. The CDR3 loop spans 12 amino acids. Looked up from germline, CDR1 is MGHRA and CDR2 is YSYEKL.